What follows describes a single T cell receptor (beta chain). The sample originates from a study of CD8 T cells in Susac syndrome. In contrast to the negatively isolated CD8+ and CD4+ T cells, TEMRA cells were FACS-enriched. The V gene end was trimmed by 11 bases and the J gene end by 0 bases; junction bases not matched to a gene: 13. The CDR3 sequence is 17 residues long. The V gene's germline CDR1 is SNHLY and CDR2 FYNNEI. Random hexamers served to reverse transcribe roughly 0.45 to 1 ug RNA. Amplification of TCR beta CDR3 used immunoSEQ multiplex PCR across 54 Vbeta and 13 Jbeta. MiXCR, run by TCRdb on the immunoSEQ multiplex PCR reads, gives a single entry per CDR3 protein. The sample comprises 110,000 or so distinct CDR3 sequences, 90% to 95% of which are singletons, and 0.085% to 0.095% rests with the top ten.

The sequencing sample was made of CD4+ T cells from PBMCs. The clonotype originates from a human donor with multiple sclerosis. The chain links TRBV2 to TRBJ2-6; 7 bases fit TRBD1. CDR3 sequence: CAGSTGPPRSGANVLTF. The CDR3 coding sequence is TGTGCCGGATCGACAGGGCCGCCCCGCTCTGGGGCCAACGTCCTGACTTTC. The full variable domain, its missing parts supplied by reference TRBV2 and TRBJ2-6, is EPEVTQTPSHQVTQMGQEVILRCVPISNHLYFYWYRQILGQKVEFLVSFYNNEISEKSEIFDDQFSVERPDGSNFTLKIRSTKLEDSAMYFCAGSTGPPRSGANVLTFGAGSRLTVL.